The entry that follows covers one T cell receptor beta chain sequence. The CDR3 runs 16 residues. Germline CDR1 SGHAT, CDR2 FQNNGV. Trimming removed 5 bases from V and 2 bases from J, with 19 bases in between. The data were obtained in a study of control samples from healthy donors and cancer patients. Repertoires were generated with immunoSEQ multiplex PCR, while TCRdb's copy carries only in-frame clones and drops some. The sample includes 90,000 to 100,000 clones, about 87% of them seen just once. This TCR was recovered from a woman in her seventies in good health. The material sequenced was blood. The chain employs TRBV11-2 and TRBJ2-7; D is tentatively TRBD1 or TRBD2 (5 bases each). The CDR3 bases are TGTGCCAGCAGCCCCCCCGGAGGCAGGGCCCCCTACGAGCAGTACTTC. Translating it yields CASSPPGGRAPYEQYF.